Presented here are 6 T cell receptor beta chains from one specimen sequenced in a study of regulatory T cells in long-lasting Graves disease. Arm-PCR with iRepertoire HTBI primers amplified the CDR3 regions for these TCR beta libraries. TCRdb fed the multiplex PCR reads into MiXCR, producing one record per CDR3 protein. The data contain 250,000 to 300,000 distinct CDR3 sequences, under 25% of them singletons. Time point indicated: persistent/refractory GD, antithyroid drugs over 5 years with positive TRAb. From PBMCs, RNA was extracted and then used to make the TCR library. This material consisted of peripheral blood mononuclear cells (PBMCs), taken when the disease was refractory, from a patient treated with antithyroid drugs. Receptors were obtained from a female donor with Graves disease.

This clonotype came up a few times. The chain recombines TRBV30 with TRBJ2-7, with a weak D call TRBD1 (6 bases). The CDR3 has 14 amino acids. V lost 0 bases and J 6 bases, leaving 15 bases between the germline ends. In germline, CDR1 is GTSNPN, CDR2 SVGIG (reference sequence). As DNA, the CDR3 is TGTGCCTGGAGTGTACGATTAAGACAGGTCGAGCAGTACTTC. Protein sequence: CAWSVRLRQVEQYF. Variable domain in full (rest from reference TRBV30 and TRBJ2-7): SQTIHQWPATLVQPVGSPLSLECTVEGTSNPNLYWYRQAAGRGLQLLFYSVGIGQISSEVPQNLSASRPQDRQFILSSKKLLLSDSGFYLCAWSVRLRQVEQYFGPGTRLTVT.

This clonotype was recorded many times. The rearrangement links TRBV2 to TRBJ1-2; tentatively, D is TRBD1 (6 bases). The germline V gene encodes CDR1 SNHLY and CDR2 FYNNEI. V was trimmed by 1 base and J by 5 bases, leaving 14 bases between them. There are 15 residues in the CDR3. CDR3 protein: CASSEVGGAQYGYTF. Written as DNA, the CDR3 is TGTGCCAGCAGTGAAGTCGGGGGGGCTCAATATGGCTACACCTTC.

The chain links TRBV7-2 to TRBJ1-1, with a weak D call TRBD1 (5 bases). CDR3 length equals 14 residues. Germline assignment: CDR1 SGHTA and CDR2 FQGNSA. Trimming took 1 base from V and 3 from J, leaving 9 bases between them. The CDR3, as DNA: TGTGCCAGCAGCTTAGGGGGACTATACACTGAAGCTTTCTTT. It translates to CASSLGGLYTEAFF.

This clonotype was observed many times. This chain joins TRBV28 and TRBJ2-5; D is unclear. The CDR3 has 13 amino acids. The ends were cut back, 6 bases at V and 4 bases at J, with 12 bases in the middle. The germline V gene has CDR1 MDHEN and CDR2 SYDVKM. The CDR3 loop reads CASSTPAVETQYF. The CDR3, as DNA: TGTGCCAGCAGCACCCCCGCGGTAGAGACCCAGTACTTC.

V is TRBV5-1 and J is TRBJ2-2; 14 bases are shared with TRBD2. Trimming at V came to 4 bases and at J to 7 bases, leaving 9 bases not matched to a gene. The germline gives CDR1 SGHRS, CDR2 YFSETQ. There are 17 residues in the CDR3. CDR3 nucleotide sequence: TGCGCCAGCAGCAACGGACTAGCGGGAGGTTTTGGCGGGGAGCTGTTTTTT. Its translation: CASSNGLAGGFGGELFF.

A word on this clonotype: Germline and junction disagree at one end, which may indicate a read error. The chain carries TRBV5-1 and TRBJ1-1; no clear D. This CDR3 has 12 residues. Germline V gene lookup returns CDR1 SGHRS and CDR2 YFSETQ. The CDR3 loop reads CAGSDPPLEAFF. In DNA, the CDR3 is TGCGCCGGCAGTGACCCACCTCTCGAAGCTTTCTTT.